This T cell receptor beta chain comes out of a study of shared clonotypes between healthy human individuals. Study-wide results and limits: Of the naive CD4 clonotypes, around 4.9% were shared across a handful of donors. Sequencing depth was expected to influence donor clonotype sharing.

Donors had no recently reported acute infections or vaccinations and were HIV-negative. A note on this clone: The target antigen is unknown.

The authors ran the assay at deep level. Profiling relied on immunoSEQ multiplex PCR, and the TCRdb table lists in-frame clones only, not all of them. The sample holds approximately 2.1 million clones, 93% seen once. The CDR3 is made up of 12 amino acids. Germline V gene sequence: CDR1 SGHTA, CDR2 FQGNSA. Trimming removed 4 bases from V and 4 bases from J, with 5 bases in between. This TCR came from a man younger than 35 in good health. Some clones in this sample may be carry-over from other donors' samples. The specimen sequenced was naive CD4+ T cells from PBMCs. Subset here: CD45RA+ positively selected. The V gene is TRBV7-2, the J gene TRBJ1-3; D is ambiguous. In nucleotides, the CDR3 is TGTGCCAGCAGCTACGACGGAAACACCATATATTTT. It yields the protein CASSYDGNTIYF.